This T cell receptor (beta chain) was sequenced during a study of PD-1 blockade in classical Hodgkin lymphoma (dated by TCRdb to 2018 to 2020). Describing the broader study: Nivolumab dosing was 3 mg/kg intravenously every 2 weeks, continuing until either disease progression or unacceptable toxicity. The study used TCR beta sequencing and CyTOF to define a peripheral blood immune signature of response to PD-1 blockade in classical Hodgkin lymphoma.

CDR1 is given as LNHDA and CDR2 as SQIVND, both from the germline V gene (reference sequence). Relative to germline, V is missing 9 bases and J is missing 3 bases, with 5 bases of the junction outside any gene match. The CDR3 measures 13 amino acids from cysteine to phenylalanine. Only CDR3 DNA is held: 39 bases, read in frame from base 1. In light of the paper, this sample's time point label describes: cycle 4 day 1 (C4D1), after around six weeks of nivolumab. Every trial patient had relapsed following autologous stem cell transplantation, and prior brentuximab vedotin exposure was what differed among cohorts A, B and C. The trial cohort was composed of 56 patients with relapsed/refractory classical Hodgkin lymphoma, for whom complete response, partial response or progressive disease was recorded as best overall response. Single-agent nivolumab was administered to trial patients in the multi-cohort phase II CheckMate 205 trial. An independent review committee assessed best overall response using the 2007 International Working Group response criteria. PBMCs from the trial were collected at three points: immediately before nivolumab initiation (C1D1), and during therapy at cycle 2 day 1 and cycle 4 day 1. Peripheral blood was collected in 8 mL Vacutainer Cell Preparation Tubes, from which PBMCs were isolated by centrifugation and then cryopreserved.

Results the study describes overall, beyond this receptor: The study was limited to a single clinical trial cohort, and causes of repertoire differences, possibly disease activity or prior therapy, remained undefined. Diversity was lower in patients who began nivolumab less than 1 year after ASCT, so these patients were left out of later analyses to avoid confounding by immune reconstitution. Baseline TCR diversity was reported as lower in newly diagnosed patients than in healthy donors, and lower still in relapsed/refractory patients. By C4D1, a significant rise was seen in CD4+ TCR diversity but not in CD8+ TCR diversity (p=0.0027 vs p=0.16), and the rise was most apparent among complete responders (p=0.02). Among trial patients, those achieving complete response had baseline diversity similar to that of newly diagnosed patients, while diversity was significantly lower in partial responders and progressors.

The Qiagen DNeasy kit was used to extract genomic DNA both from unsorted PBMCs and from the negatively selected CD4+ and CD8+ fractions. TCR beta CDR3 regions were amplified by immunoSEQ multiplex PCR using primers annealing to V and J segments. A synthetic immune receptor repertoire was used to minimize amplification bias, and any remaining bias was removed computationally after sequencing. The published analysis was carried out like this. Repertoire diversity was quantified as the Shannon entropy index using custom Python scripts. Unsorted, CD4+ and CD8+ repertoires were analyzed separately, except in combined analyses where CD4+ and CD8+ sequences were merged in silico. A clone counted as expanded when the clone's frequency after treatment rose at least 2-fold relative to C1D1, and clones undetected at baseline were given a pseudocount of 0.5. Singleton clones were defined as clones with 0 or 1 copy at C1D1, and non-singleton clones were defined as clones with 2 or more copies. Clones expanded in unsorted samples were assigned a CD4+, CD8+ or unknown annotation through matching of protein sequences in sorted samples from the same patient. Wilcoxon tests were applied to paired samples to test diversity changes from C1D1 to C4D1. TCRdb obtained this table from immuneACCESS and retained in-frame rearrangements with V and J assigned. These tables miss some clones; where compared with another copy, unresolved V genes account for less than half of the shortfall, and the remainder is unexplained. The V and J calls and the clone size are those of that table, but D and trimming were determined from the DNA. This sample has about 64,000 clones in its table, and about 90% of those were observed once. 9% to 12% of the sample is taken by the ten largest.

In regard to this clone: The antigen this receptor binds is unknown. Within one base of it there is no much larger clone, and no base qualities were kept.

This specimen was peripheral blood mononuclear cells (PBMCs), taken before the fourth cycle of nivolumab. The V and J segments used are TRBV19 and TRBJ2-5, with 9 middle bases fitting TRBD1. This TCR came from a human donor with classical Hodgkin lymphoma. The CDR3 reads as follows: CASRRTGEETQYF. The nucleotides read TGTGCCAGCAGACGGACAGGGGAAGAGACCCAGTACTTC.